Below, 31 T cell receptor beta chains from the same sample are listed, as sequenced in a study of cytomegalovirus exposure and HLA in healthy donors. Primers: 60 Vbeta forward and 13 Jbeta reverse. The data were produced by immunoSEQ multiplex PCR, yet TCRdb's version contains in-frame clones alone and is incomplete. Seen here are approximately 140,000 clones, 75% to 85% observed once, and the top ten hold about 5.9%. Specimen: PBMCs. These receptors originate from a man aged 50 or older in good health and CMV-seropositive.

The chain is built from TRBV5-1 and TRBJ2-1; 7 bases fit TRBD2. This CDR3 has 16 amino acids. The V gene end was trimmed by 0 bases and the J gene end by 2 bases; junction bases not matched to a gene: 5. CDR1 is SGHRS and CDR2 is YFSETQ in the germline V gene. Written as DNA, the CDR3 is TGCGCCAGCAGCTTGGCGGGCGGGGGTACCTACAATGAGCAGTTCTTC. It yields the protein CASSLAGGGTYNEQFF.

This rearrangement joins TRBV5-1 to TRBJ1-1; D might be TRBD1 (5 bases). Between the trimmed V and J ends, which lost 2 bases and 2 bases, there was a span of 10 bases. Per germline, CDR1 SGHRS and CDR2 YFSETQ. The length of the CDR3 is 14 residues. In DNA, the CDR3 is TGCGCCAGCAGCTTTAGGGGATCCAACACTGAAGCTTTCTTT. This codes for CASSFRGSNTEAFF.

The V gene is TRBV7-6, the J gene TRBJ2-3; 7 nucleotides line up with TRBD2. The CDR3 sequence is 16 residues long. V lost 1 base and J lost 2; bases outside the gene matches: 6. Germline V CDR1 and CDR2: SGHVS, FNYEAQ. The CDR3 DNA reads TGTGCCAGCAGCTTAGACCCGGGACTAAACACAGATACGCAGTATTTT. Translation: CASSLDPGLNTDTQYF. The whole variable domain, remainder taken from reference TRBV7-6 and TRBJ2-3, is GAGVSQSPRYKVTKRGQDVALRCDPISGHVSLYWYRQALGQGPEFLTYFNYEAQQDKSGLPNDRFSAERPEGSISTLTIQRTEQRDSAMYRCASSLDPGLNTDTQYFGPGTRLTVL.

The rearrangement links TRBV10-2 to TRBJ2-7; TRBD2 matches 9 bases. J was trimmed by 3 bases and V by 2 bases; bases with no gene match: 5. Germline V gene lookup returns CDR1 WSHSY and CDR2 SAAADI. The CDR3 runs to 15 residues. The CDR3 sequence: CASSERAGGSYEQYF. The CDR3 DNA reads TGCGCCAGCAGTGAGCGGGCGGGGGGGAGCTACGAGCAGTACTTC.

V and J are TRBV18 and TRBJ1-2; 12 bases are shared with TRBD1. Germline values: CDR1 KGHSH, CDR2 LQKENI. With 3 bases clipped from V and 8 bases from J, the junction kept 13 bases outside the gene matches. The CDR3 length is 17 residues. CDR3 region: CASSPTYGTGGALGYTF. Written as DNA, the CDR3 is TGTGCCAGCTCACCTACGTACGGGACAGGGGGCGCGTTGGGCTACACCTTC.

This chain connects TRBV11-2 to TRBJ2-1, with TRBD1 identical over 9 bases. Germline-derived CDR1 and CDR2 are SGHAT and FQNNGV. The CDR3 length is 15 residues. V lost 3 bases to trimming and J lost 4 bases; unmatched junction nucleotides: 4. CDR3 in amino acids: CASSFDRGAYNEQFF. The CDR3 DNA reads TGTGCCAGCAGCTTTGACAGGGGGGCTTACAATGAGCAGTTCTTC.

This clone was detected only a few times. The chain joins TRBV6-6 to TRBJ2-5; 9 nucleotides agree with TRBD2. The J call may not be correct, given that the DNA end is closer to TRBJ2-7. The CDR3 extends over 15 amino acids. Germline-derived CDR1 and CDR2 are MNHNY and SVGAGI (reference sequence). CDR3 region: CASSSYSGRNYEQYF. The CDR3 DNA follows: TGTGCCAGCAGCAGCTATAGCGGGAGAAACTACGAGCAGTACTTC.

The V gene is TRBV10-2, the J gene TRBJ2-7; no clear D gene. V was shortened by 7 bases and J by 2 bases, with 15 bases between the two germline ends. The germline V gene encodes CDR1 WSHSY and CDR2 SAAADI. The CDR3 sequence is 14 residues long. The CDR3 nucleotides are TGCGCCAGCACCCGATCTAGACGGACCTACGAGCAGTACTTC. Protein: CASTRSRRTYEQYF.

The chain recombines TRBV7-2 with TRBJ2-7; 13 bases fit TRBD2. V lost 5 bases, J lost 0 bases, and 7 bases stayed unmatched. The CDR3 loop spans 17 amino acids. The germline gives CDR1 SGHTA, CDR2 FQGNSA. For the CDR3, the DNA is TGTGCCAGCAGCCTTAGACTAGCGGGAGGCCCCTCCTACGAGCAGTACTTC. As protein: CASSLRLAGGPSYEQYF.

The chain combines TRBV6-1 with TRBJ1-6; D not resolved. Germline V gives CDR1 MNHNS, CDR2 SASEGT. Trimming pared 1 base from V and 14 bases from J, leaving 12 bases between. The CDR3 is 13 amino acids. The CDR3 DNA sequence: TGTGCCAGCAGTGAAGAAAGGAGGTCGACCCTCCACTTT. Protein product: CASSEERRSTLHF.

The chain combines TRBV5-1 with TRBJ1-3, with D possibly TRBD1 on 6 matching bases. Trimming removed 10 bases at V and 4 bases at J, with 9 bases between. Germline V gene lookup returns CDR1 SGHRS and CDR2 YFSETQ. The CDR3 sequence is 11 residues long. CDR3: CASQGGNTIYF. The CDR3 nucleotides are TGCGCCTCCCAGGGGGGAAACACCATATATTTT.

V is TRBV7-8 and J is TRBJ1-1; tentative D call: TRBD1 (6 bases). Deletions cut 3 bases from V and 0 bases from J, with 11 bases between. The CDR3 length is 15 residues. From germline, CDR1 is SGHVS and CDR2 FQNEAQ. CDR3 in amino acids: CASSFSGVVNTEAFF. CDR3 coding DNA: TGTGCCAGCAGCTTTTCAGGGGTGGTGAACACTGAAGCTTTCTTT.

V gene TRBV6-1 combines with J gene TRBJ1-1, with D tentatively TRBD1 (5 bases). This CDR3 is built from 15 residues. Deletions cut 4 bases from V and 3 bases from J, with 15 bases between. Germline CDR1 and CDR2: MNHNS and SASEGT. The CDR3 here is CASSVGARWDTEAFF. DNA for the CDR3: TGTGCCAGCAGTGTTGGGGCGCGATGGGACACTGAAGCTTTCTTT.

The rearrangement links TRBV12-5 to TRBJ2-7, with 16 positions matching TRBD2. V shed 5 bases, J shed 1 base, and the junction held 8 bases outside the gene matches. This CDR3 region has 18 residues. Germline assignment: CDR1 LGHNT and CDR2 FRNRAP. The CDR3 sequence: CASGNPPGLAGGSYEQYF. DNA of the CDR3: TGTGCTAGTGGTAACCCACCGGGACTAGCGGGAGGGTCCTACGAGCAGTACTTC.

The CDR3 nucleotides read TGTGCCAGTCAGTGGTACACCGGGGAGCTGTTTTTT. Its translation is CASQWYTGELFF. The rearrangement joins TRBV19 to TRBJ2-2; D gene uncertain. There are 12 residues in the CDR3. The V gene lost 8 bases and the J gene lost 3 bases, with 7 bases spanning the gap. The germline V gene has CDR1 LNHDA and CDR2 SQIVND (reference sequence).

The chain carries TRBV11-3 and TRBJ2-1; D is perhaps TRBD2 (6 bases). V was clipped by 1 base and J by 1 base, with 8 bases between them. The CDR3 is made up of 15 amino acids. The germline gives CDR1 SGHNT, CDR2 YENEEA. CDR3 nucleotide sequence: TGTGCCAGCAGCTTAGGGGGGGTTTCCTACAATGAGCAGTTCTTC. This translates into CASSLGGVSYNEQFF.

This clone has just a few counts. The V gene is TRBV4-2, the J gene TRBJ2-3; TRBD2 might be the D (5 bases). The CDR3 runs 17 residues. Germline V CDR1 and CDR2: LGHNA, YNFKEQ. Between the trimmed V and J ends, which lost 1 base and 0 bases, there was a span of 14 bases. The CDR3 bases are TGTGCCAGCAGCCAAGGAGTGAGTAGCGAAAGCACAGATACGCAGTATTTT. Its protein is CASSQGVSSESTDTQYF.

V gene TRBV19 combines with J gene TRBJ2-3, with TRBD2 as a possible D gene (6 bases). Germline values: CDR1 LNHDA, CDR2 SQIVND (reference sequence). V was clipped by 3 bases and J by 4 bases, with 11 bases between them. This CDR3 is 14 amino acids long. CDR3 DNA sequence: TGTGCCAGTAGTATCCTCGGGGGAGCAGATACGCAGTATTTT. Protein product: CASSILGGADTQYF. Looking up the rest from reference TRBV19 and TRBJ2-3 gives the full variable domain: DGGITQSPKYLFRKEGQNVTLSCEQNLNHDAMYWYRQDPGQGLRLIYYSQIVNDFQKGDIAEGYSVSREKKESFPLTVTSAQKNPTAFYLCASSILGGADTQYFGPGTRLTVL.

The rearrangement uses TRBV6-1 and TRBJ1-3, with D unresolved. The germline V gene has CDR1 MNHNS and CDR2 SASEGT. Trimming took off 7 bases at V and 3 bases at J, with 13 bases between the two ends. The CDR3 runs 14 residues. The DNA of the CDR3 is TGTGCCAGCATGAACTATGTTGGTGGAAACACCATATATTTT. It yields the protein CASMNYVGGNTIYF.

The chain links TRBV4-2 to TRBJ2-6; 8 positions agree with TRBD2. The germline V gene encodes CDR1 LGHNA and CDR2 YNFKEQ. This CDR3 has 19 amino acids. The V and J ends lost 0 bases and 2 bases, in that order; junction bases with no gene match: 9. DNA for the CDR3: TGTGCCAGCAGCCAAGACCCCATAGCGGGGCAGGCTGGGGCCAACGTCCTGACTTTC. Its protein is CASSQDPIAGQAGANVLTF.

This sequence joins TRBV10-3 and TRBJ2-7; D is perhaps TRBD1 (6 bases). Trimming shortened V by 6 bases and J by 1 base, and 19 bases separated the two germline ends. This CDR3 spans 16 amino acids. The germline CDR1 and CDR2 sequences are ENHRY and SYGVKD. The CDR3 here is CAIRKDRPSWSYEQYF. CDR3 coding DNA: TGTGCCATCAGGAAGGACAGACCTTCTTGGTCCTACGAGCAGTACTTC.

The sample holds a few counts of this clone. This rearrangement joins TRBV10-3 to TRBJ2-5, with TRBD2 matching over 7 bases. The end of the DNA is better explained by TRBJ2-7, so the J call may be wrong. This CDR3 spans 16 amino acids. Germline V gene lookup returns CDR1 ENHRY and CDR2 SYGVKD. The CDR3 sequence is CAISGVFGAGTYEQYF. The CDR3 DNA reads as TGTGCCATCAGTGGGGTTTTCGGAGCGGGGACCTACGAGCAGTACTTC.

The V call is TRBV16, the J call TRBJ1-1; D is uncertain. This CDR3 contains 13 residues. The ends were cut back, 1 base at V and 7 bases at J, with 10 bases in the middle. In germline, CDR1 is KGHSY, CDR2 FQNENV. CDR3 loop: CASSQYTEDEAFF. CDR3 sequence (DNA): TGTGCCAGCAGCCAATACACGGAGGATGAAGCTTTCTTT.

V usage is TRBV29-1 and J usage is TRBJ2-3; D is perhaps TRBD2 (6 bases). The V end lost 6 bases, the J end lost 9 bases, and 19 bases lay between the germline ends. The germline V gene encodes CDR1 SQVTM and CDR2 ANQGSEA. The CDR3 extends over 13 amino acids. CDR3 amino acids: CSVGTRLTATQYF. CDR3 sequence (DNA): TGCAGCGTGGGGACTCGACTGACCGCGACGCAGTATTTT.

The chain has TRBV27 and TRBJ2-7; TRBD2 might be the D (6 bases). The CDR3 contains 14 residues. Germline V gene data show CDR1 as MNHEY and CDR2 as SMNVEV (reference sequence). Trimming pared 6 bases from V and 4 bases from J, leaving 16 bases between. The CDR3 loop is CASSNEGLLYEQYF. DNA for the CDR3: TGTGCCAGCAGCAACGAGGGACTTCTATACGAGCAGTACTTC.

The V and J genes are TRBV4-2 and TRBJ2-5; D is possibly TRBD1 (6 bases). The CDR3 contains 15 residues. Trimming cost V 0 bases and J 2 bases, with 10 bases left between them. Germline assignment: CDR1 LGHNA and CDR2 YNFKEQ. For the CDR3, the DNA is TGTGCCAGCAGCCAAGATGCAGGGGTGCAAGAGACCCAGTACTTC. This sequence encodes CASSQDAGVQETQYF.

The V gene is TRBV5-1, the J gene TRBJ2-7; D is ambiguous. Germline V gene lookup returns CDR1 SGHRS and CDR2 YFSETQ. This CDR3 has 14 residues. Trimming took 4 bases from V and 0 from J, leaving 11 bases between them. The CDR3, as DNA: TGCGCCAGCAGCCCCGATGGAGACTCCTACGAGCAGTACTTC. Its translation is CASSPDGDSYEQYF.

This clone occurred a few times. V gene TRBV28 combines with J gene TRBJ2-7; 7 nucleotides match TRBD1. The CDR3 sequence is 15 residues long. Trimming at V came to 6 bases and at J to 1 base, leaving 9 bases not matched to a gene. Per germline, CDR1 MDHEN and CDR2 SYDVKM. The CDR3 loop reads CASRTTGKTSYEQYF. The CDR3 DNA sequence: TGTGCCAGCAGAACGACAGGGAAAACTTCCTACGAGCAGTACTTC. The full variable domain, in which reference TRBV28 and TRBJ2-7 provide the parts outside the CDR3, is DVKVTQSSRYLVKRTGEKVFLECVQDMDHENMFWYRQDPGLGLRLIYFSYDVKMKEKGDIPEGYSVSREKKERFSLILESASTNQTSMYLCASRTTGKTSYEQYFGPGTRLTVT.

For the CDR3, the DNA is TGTGCCAGCAGCCTTCAGACTAGCGGATACAATGAGCAGTTCTTC. This encodes CASSLQTSGYNEQFF. The chain carries TRBV5-5 and TRBJ2-1, with TRBD2 matching 9 bases. Germline assignment: CDR1 SGHKS and CDR2 YYEKEE (reference sequence). Trimming took 4 bases from V and 4 from J; bases not matched to a gene: 6. The CDR3 extends over 15 amino acids. The full variable domain, its missing parts supplied by reference TRBV5-5 and TRBJ2-1, is DAGVTQSPTHLIKTRGQQVTLRCSPISGHKSVSWYQQVLGQGPQFIFQYYEKEERGRGNFPDRFSARQFPNYSSELNVNALLLGDSALYLCASSLQTSGYNEQFFGPGTRLTVL.

The J gene is TRBJ2-7, the V gene TRBV11-3, with 8 bases aligning to TRBD2. J lost 1 base, V lost 1 base, and 3 bases had no gene match. The CDR3 runs to 15 residues. Germline CDR1 and CDR2: SGHNT and YENEEA. CDR3 amino acids: CASSLGAGESYEQYF. The CDR3, as DNA: TGTGCCAGCAGCTTAGGAGCGGGAGAGTCCTACGAGCAGTACTTC.

The rearrangement links TRBV10-3 to TRBJ2-1; D ambiguous. Trimming cost V 7 bases and J 5 bases, with 6 bases left between them. CDR3 length equals 11 residues. Per germline, CDR1 ENHRY and CDR2 SYGVKD. The CDR3 DNA reads TGTGCCATCACCCGAGACAATGAGCAGTTCTTC. This gives the protein CAITRDNEQFF.